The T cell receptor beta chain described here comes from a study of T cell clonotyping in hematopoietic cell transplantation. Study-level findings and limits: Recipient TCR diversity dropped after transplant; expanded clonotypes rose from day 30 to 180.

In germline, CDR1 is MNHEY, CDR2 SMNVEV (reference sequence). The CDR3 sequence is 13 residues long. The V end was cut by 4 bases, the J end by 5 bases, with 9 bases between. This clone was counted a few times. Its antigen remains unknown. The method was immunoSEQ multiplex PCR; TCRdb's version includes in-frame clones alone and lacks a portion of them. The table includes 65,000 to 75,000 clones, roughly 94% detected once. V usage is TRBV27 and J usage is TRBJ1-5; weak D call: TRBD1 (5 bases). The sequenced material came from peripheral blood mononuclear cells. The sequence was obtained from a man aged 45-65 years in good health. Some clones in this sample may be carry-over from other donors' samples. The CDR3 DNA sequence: TGTGCCAGCAGTTCTACAGGTTATCAGCCCCAGCATTTT. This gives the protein CASSSTGYQPQHF.